A selection of T cell receptor beta chains follows, all from one sample in a study of T cell changes during pregnancy in multiple sclerosis. Assay: immunoSEQ multiplex PCR; the TCRdb copy retains only in-frame clones and omits some. The data hold about 57,000 clones, with around 93% observed a single time. Source: peripheral blood, taken after pregnancy. These receptors all come from a female donor in good health, enrolled as a control in a pregnancy study. Each CDR3 is given without its conserved first and last residue.

v_gene: TRBV5-4; CDR3aa: ASSLGQGSAQH
v_gene: TRBV7-3; CDR3aa: ASSQVLGGGTGELF
v_gene: TRBV6-1; CDR3aa: ASRSAGVLYEQY
v_gene: TRBV2; CDR3aa: ASSVEGRANYGYT
v_gene: TRBV5-6; CDR3aa: ASSGIYRGQGYT
v_gene: TRBV5-6; CDR3aa: ASSLNRGDGYT
v_gene: TRBV6-6; CDR3aa: ASTLKGVTTEAF
v_gene: TRBV4-3; CDR3aa: ASSQDYGGSGTGELF
v_gene: TRBV7-3; CDR3aa: ASSSSLLEEQY
v_gene: TRBV7-2; CDR3aa: ASSTGLGGIGYT
v_gene: TRBV13; CDR3aa: ASSYRQARGTGELF
v_gene: TRBV28; CDR3aa: ASSLFAPSGTGELF
v_gene: TRBV2; CDR3aa: ASRPTGQHYGYT
v_gene: TRBV7-2; CDR3aa: ASGGVDQPQH
v_gene: TRBV29-1; CDR3aa: SVVRGSRETQY
v_gene: TRBV30; CDR3aa: AWSVLDREETQY
v_gene: TRBV15; CDR3aa: ATSRDKETGGLRDEQY
v_gene: TRBV10-3; CDR3aa: AISDGTGSYEQY
v_gene: TRBV7-2; CDR3aa: ASSVAGTETYEQY
v_gene: TRBV7-2; CDR3aa: ASSLVPGGLNTEAF
v_gene: TRBV6-1; CDR3aa: ASSEAPREGGTEAF
v_gene: TRBV5-6; CDR3aa: ASSSQGGGYT
v_gene: TRBV18; CDR3aa: ASQTGLDTEAF
v_gene: TRBV7-2; CDR3aa: ASSLVGLGTYEQY